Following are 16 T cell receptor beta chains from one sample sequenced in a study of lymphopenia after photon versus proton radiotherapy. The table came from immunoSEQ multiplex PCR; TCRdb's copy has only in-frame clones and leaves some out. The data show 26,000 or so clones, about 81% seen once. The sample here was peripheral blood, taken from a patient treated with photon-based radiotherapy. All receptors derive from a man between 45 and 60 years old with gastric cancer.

CDR3 in DNA: TGTGCTAGTGGTTTGGGACAGTCTTATTCACCCCTCCACTTT. This sequence encodes CASGLGQSYSPLHF. J is TRBJ1-6 and V is TRBV12-5; tentative D call: TRBD1 (5 bases). The CDR3 loop spans 14 amino acids. V was pared by 1 base and J by 8 bases, with 9 bases between. Germline lookup yields CDR1 LGHNT and CDR2 FRNRAP.

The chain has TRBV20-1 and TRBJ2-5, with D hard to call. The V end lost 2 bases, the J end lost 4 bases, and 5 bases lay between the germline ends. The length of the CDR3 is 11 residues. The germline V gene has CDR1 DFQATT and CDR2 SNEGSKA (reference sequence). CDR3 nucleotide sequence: TGCAGTGCTAGATCCGTAGAGACCCAGTACTTC. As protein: CSARSVETQYF.

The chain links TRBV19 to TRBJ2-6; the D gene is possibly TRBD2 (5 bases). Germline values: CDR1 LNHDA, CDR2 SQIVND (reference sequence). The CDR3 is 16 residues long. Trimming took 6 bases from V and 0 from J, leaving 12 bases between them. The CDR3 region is CASSLARGSGANVLTF. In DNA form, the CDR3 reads TGTGCCAGTAGCCTGGCCCGGGGCTCTGGGGCCAACGTCCTGACTTTC.

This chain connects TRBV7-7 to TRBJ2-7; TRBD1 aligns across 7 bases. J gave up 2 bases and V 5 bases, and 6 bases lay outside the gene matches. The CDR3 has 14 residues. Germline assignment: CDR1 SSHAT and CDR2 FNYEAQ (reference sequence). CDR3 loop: CASSIRQGPYEQYF. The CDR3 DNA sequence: TGTGCCAGCAGCATTCGACAGGGCCCCTACGAGCAGTACTTC.

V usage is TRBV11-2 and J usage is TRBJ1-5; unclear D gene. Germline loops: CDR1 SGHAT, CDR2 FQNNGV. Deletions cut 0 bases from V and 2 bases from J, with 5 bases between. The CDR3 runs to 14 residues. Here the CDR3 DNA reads TGTGCCAGCAGCTTAGACGGCCGCAATCAGCCCCAGCATTTT. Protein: CASSLDGRNQPQHF. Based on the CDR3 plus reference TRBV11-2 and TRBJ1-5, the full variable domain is EAGVAQSPRYKIIEKRQSVAFWCNPISGHATLYWYQQILGQGPKLLIQFQNNGVVDDSQLPKDRFSAERLKGVDSTLKIQPAKLEDSAVYLCASSLDGRNQPQHFGDGTRLSIL.

The CDR3 nucleotides read TGTGCCAGCAGCTTCGGGCAGGGGAGCACAGATACGCAGTATTTT. Translating it yields CASSFGQGSTDTQYF. The chain couples TRBV5-6 to TRBJ2-3; a possible D gene is TRBD1 (6 bases). The V gene lost 2 bases and the J gene lost 0 bases, with 10 bases spanning the gap. In germline, CDR1 is SGHDT, CDR2 YYEEEE. This CDR3 is built from 15 residues.

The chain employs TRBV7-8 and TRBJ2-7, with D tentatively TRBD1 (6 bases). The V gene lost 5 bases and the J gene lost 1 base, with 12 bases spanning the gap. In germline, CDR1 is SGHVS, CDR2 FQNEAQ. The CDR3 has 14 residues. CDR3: CASSLTRGSYEQYV. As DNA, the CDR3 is TGTGCCAGCAGCCTAACGAGGGGGTCCTACGAGCAGTACGTC.

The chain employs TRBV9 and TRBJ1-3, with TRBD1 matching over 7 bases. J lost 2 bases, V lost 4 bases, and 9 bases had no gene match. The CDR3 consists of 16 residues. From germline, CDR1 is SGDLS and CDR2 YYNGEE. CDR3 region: CASSSPGGPPGNTIYF. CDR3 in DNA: TGTGCCAGCAGCTCCCCAGGGGGTCCCCCTGGAAACACCATATATTTT.

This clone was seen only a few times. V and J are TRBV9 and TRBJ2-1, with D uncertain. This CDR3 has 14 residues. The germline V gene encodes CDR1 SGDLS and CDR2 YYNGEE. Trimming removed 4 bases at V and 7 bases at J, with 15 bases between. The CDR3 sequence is CASSPRLSGNEQFF. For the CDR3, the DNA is TGTGCCAGCAGCCCTCGTCTTAGTGGAAATGAGCAGTTCTTC.

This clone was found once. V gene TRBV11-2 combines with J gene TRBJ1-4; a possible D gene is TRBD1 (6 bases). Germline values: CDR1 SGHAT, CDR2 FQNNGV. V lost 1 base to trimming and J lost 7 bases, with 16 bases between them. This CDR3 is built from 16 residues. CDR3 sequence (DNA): TGTGCCAGCAGCTTAGTGTTTAGGCGGGGGGCTGAAAAACTGTTTTTT. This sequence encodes CASSLVFRRGAEKLFF.

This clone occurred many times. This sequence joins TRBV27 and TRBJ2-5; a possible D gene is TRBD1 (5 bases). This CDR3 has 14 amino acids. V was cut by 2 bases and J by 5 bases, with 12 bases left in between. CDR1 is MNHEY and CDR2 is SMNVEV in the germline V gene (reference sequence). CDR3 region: CASSLGRVIETQYF. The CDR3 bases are TGTGCCAGCAGTTTAGGCAGGGTCATTGAGACCCAGTACTTC.

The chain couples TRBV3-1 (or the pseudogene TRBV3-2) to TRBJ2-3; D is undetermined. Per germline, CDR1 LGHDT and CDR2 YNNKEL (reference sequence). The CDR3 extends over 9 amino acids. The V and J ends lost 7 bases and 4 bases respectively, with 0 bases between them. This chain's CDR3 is CASTDTQYF. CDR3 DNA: TGTGCCAGCACAGATACGCAGTATTTT.

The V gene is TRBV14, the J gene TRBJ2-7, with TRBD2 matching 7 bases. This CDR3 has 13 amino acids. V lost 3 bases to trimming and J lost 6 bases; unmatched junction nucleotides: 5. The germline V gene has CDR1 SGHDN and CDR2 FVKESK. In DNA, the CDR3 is TGTGCCAGCAGCCATGCGGGAGCAGGCGAGCAGTACTTC. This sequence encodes CASSHAGAGEQYF.

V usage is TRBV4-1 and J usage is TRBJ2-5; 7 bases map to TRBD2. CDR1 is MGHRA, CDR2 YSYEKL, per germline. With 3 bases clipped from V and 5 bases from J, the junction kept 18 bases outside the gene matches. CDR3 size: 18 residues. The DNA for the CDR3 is TGCGCCAGCAGCCAGGACCGTGCTATGGCGGGGGAGGGGGAGACCCAGTACTTC. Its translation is CASSQDRAMAGEGETQYF.

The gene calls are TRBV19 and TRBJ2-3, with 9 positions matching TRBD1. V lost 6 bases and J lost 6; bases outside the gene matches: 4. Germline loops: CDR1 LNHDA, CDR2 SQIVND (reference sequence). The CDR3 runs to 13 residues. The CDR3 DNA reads TGTGCCAGTAGCCGGACAGGGGCCGATACGCAGTATTTT. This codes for CASSRTGADTQYF.

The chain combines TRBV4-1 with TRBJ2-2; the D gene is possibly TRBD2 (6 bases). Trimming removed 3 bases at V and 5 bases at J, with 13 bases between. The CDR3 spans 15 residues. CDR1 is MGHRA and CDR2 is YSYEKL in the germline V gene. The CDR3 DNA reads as TGCGCCAGCAGCCACCCTAACGGAGGGACCGGGGAGCTGTTTTTT. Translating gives CASSHPNGGTGELFF.